This T cell receptor beta chain was sequenced in a study of early T cells in non-severe SARS-CoV-2 infection. Across the study: Unpaired chains resulted from sequencing bulk RNA of unsorted whole blood. Study results and caveats: Clonotype matching in VDJdb favored anti-spike CD8 responses and did not capture private and CD4 specificities.

V dropped 7 bases and J dropped 3 bases, with 10 bases sitting between them. From germline, CDR1 is PRHDT and CDR2 FYEKMQ (reference sequence). The CDR3 consists of 12 residues. This clonotype came up many times. As yet, its antigen is unknown. Tagging with unique molecular identifiers was applied to individual cDNA molecules. TCRdb recomputed calls from the 5' RACE reads with MiXCR, one row per CDR3 protein. The sample comprises some 50,000 distinct CDR3 sequences, more than 9% of which are singletons, and under 5% rests with the top ten. The sequenced sample was whole blood. The TCR sequence derives from an adult who was a healthcare worker with PCR-confirmed SARS-CoV-2 infection or an uninfected control (not recorded which). This chain uses TRBV13 with TRBJ2-7; D gene ambiguous. DNA for the CDR3: TGTGCCAGCAACGTCCTGGGCTACGAGCAGTACTTC. It is translated as CASNVLGYEQYF. The full variable domain, its missing parts supplied by reference TRBV13 and TRBJ2-7, is AAGVIQSPRHLIKEKRETATLKCYPIPRHDTVYWYQQGPGQDPQFLISFYEKMQSDKGSIPDRFSAQQFSDYHSELNMSSLELGDSALYFCASNVLGYEQYFGPGTRLTVT.